The 25 T cell receptor beta chains reported below all come from one sample, sequenced in a study of identical twins. A single record per CDR3 protein comes from TCRdb applying MiXCR to the 5' RACE reads. The sample holds around 220,000 distinct CDR3 sequences, about 10% seen once. Sequencing was carried out using memory T cells sorted from blood. The origin of the receptors is a man in his fifties in good health.

This clonotype was observed at least ten times. This chain uses TRBV5-1 with TRBJ2-3; 7 nucleotides match TRBD2. Trimming cost V 1 base and J 1 base; bases outside gene matches: 3. The CDR3 loop spans 15 amino acids. The germline V gene has CDR1 SGHRS and CDR2 YFSETQ. CDR3 DNA: TGCGCCAGCAGCTTGCCGGCGGGAGGCACAGATACGCAGTATTTT. Its protein product is CASSLPAGGTDTQYF.

The V and J genes are TRBV6-2 or TRBV6-3 and TRBJ1-1, with a possible D match to TRBD1 (6 bases). CDR3 length: 17 amino acids. V gave up 5 bases and J gave up 8 bases, with 27 bases separating them. Germline V CDR1 and CDR2: MNHEY, SVGEGT. This chain's CDR3 is CASSLFPLSQGVYEAFF. CDR3 DNA sequence: TGTGCCAGCAGTCTTTTCCCCTTATCACAGGGTGTGTACGAAGCTTTCTTT.

This clonotype was detected ten times or more. This chain joins TRBV4-1 and TRBJ1-2; no clear D. Trimming left V 0 bases short and J 0 bases short, with 11 bases between. Looked up from germline, CDR1 is MGHRA and CDR2 is YSYEKL. This CDR3 spans 16 amino acids. The CDR3 bases are TGCGCCAGCAGCCAAGATCTCGGTTATTCTAACTATGGCTACACCTTC. The encoded protein is CASSQDLGYSNYGYTF.

This clonotype has more than one count but fewer than ten. The CDR3 spells CASSETGSYGYTF. For the CDR3, the DNA is TGTGCCAGCAGTGAGACAGGGAGCTATGGCTACACCTTC. The rearrangement uses TRBV12-3 or TRBV12-4 and TRBJ1-2; 7 nucleotides align to TRBD1. The J segment lost 4 bases and the V segment lost 5 bases, leaving 4 bases of the junction unmatched. The CDR3 totals 13 residues.

The sample holds a few counts of this clonotype. The gene calls are TRBV20-1 and TRBJ2-3; D is perhaps TRBD2 (5 bases). Germline CDR1 is DFQATT and CDR2 is SNEGSKA (reference sequence). V was pared by 6 bases and J by 6 bases, with 19 bases between. The CDR3 has 14 amino acids. The CDR3 protein is CSALSSGGGDTQYF. The CDR3 bases are TGCAGTGCCCTTTCAAGCGGTGGTGGGGATACGCAGTATTTT.

The chain links TRBV2 to TRBJ2-2, with 8 bases identical to TRBD1. This CDR3 is built from 15 residues. The V segment lost 7 bases and the J segment 5 bases; nucleotides outside the gene matches: 9. The germline CDR1 and CDR2 sequences are SNHLY and FYNNEI. The CDR3 region is CASTYRTGRTGELFF. CDR3 DNA: TGTGCCAGCACCTACCGGACAGGGAGGACCGGGGAGCTGTTTTTT.

This clonotype was recorded many times. The chain recombines TRBV10-3 with TRBJ2-1, with 8 positions matching TRBD1. Unmatched junction bases numbered 11, after V lost 6 bases and J lost 4 bases. This CDR3 has 16 residues. Germline V CDR1 and CDR2: ENHRY, SYGVKD. The chain's CDR3 is CAIRASQGENYNEQFF. The CDR3 DNA reads as TGTGCCATCAGGGCTTCACAGGGGGAGAATTACAATGAGCAGTTCTTC.

This clonotype was counted many times. The J gene is TRBJ2-1, the V gene TRBV20-1; D might be TRBD2 (6 bases). The germline gives CDR1 DFQATT, CDR2 SNEGSKA (reference sequence). The CDR3 spans 15 residues. Trimming left V 1 base short and J 4 bases short, with 14 bases between. The CDR3 region has the DNA TGCAGTGCTAGAGGACGGACGGGAGTGTACAATGAGCAGTTCTTC. The encoded protein is CSARGRTGVYNEQFF.

The chain uses TRBV10-2 and TRBJ2-1; no clear D gene. The CDR3 consists of 12 residues. Germline CDR1 reads WSHSY; CDR2 reads SAAADI. The V end lost 6 bases, the J end lost 7 bases, and 10 bases lay between the germline ends. The DNA of the CDR3 is TGCGCCAGCAGCCGGGCCTCAAATGAGCAGTTCTTC. This sequence encodes CASSRASNEQFF.

Many counts were recorded for this clonotype. The chain combines TRBV28 with TRBJ2-1; TRBD2 matches at 13 bases. CDR1 and CDR2 (germline): MDHEN, SYDVKM. The junction had 6 bases not matched to a gene; V was cut back by 6 bases and J by 13 bases. CDR3 size: 13 residues. CDR3 sequence: CASSRTSGRRQFF. DNA of the CDR3: TGTGCCAGCAGCAGGACTAGCGGGAGACGCCAGTTCTTC.

This clonotype was counted at least ten times. The chain combines TRBV12-3 or TRBV12-4 with TRBJ1-2; D gene ambiguous. This CDR3 contains 12 residues. Trimming shortened V by 3 bases and J by 3 bases, and 5 bases separated the two germline ends. The CDR3: CASSLLDYGYTF. The DNA of the CDR3 is TGTGCCAGCAGTTTGCTTGACTATGGCTACACCTTC.

The chain combines TRBV19 with TRBJ2-2, with a tentative D call TRBD2 (6 bases). The CDR3 consists of 13 residues. Trimming stripped 7 bases from V and 7 bases from J, with 13 bases between. Germline V gene lookup returns CDR1 LNHDA and CDR2 SQIVND (reference sequence). Written as DNA, the CDR3 is TGTGCCAGTACGGGCCCCGGGGGCGGGGAGCTGTTTTTT. This sequence encodes CASTGPGGGELFF.

There are a few counts of this clonotype. The CDR3 is CSARDDRWRNEQYF. Here the CDR3 DNA reads TGCAGTGCTAGAGACGACAGGTGGCGCAACGAGCAGTACTTC. This sequence joins TRBV20-1 and TRBJ2-7, with D perhaps TRBD1 (6 bases). The length of the CDR3 is 14 residues. V shed 0 bases and J shed 5 bases, with 14 bases lying between them. Germline assignment: CDR1 DFQATT and CDR2 SNEGSKA (reference sequence).

This clonotype has at least ten counts. The chain couples TRBV10-3 to TRBJ2-5, with TRBD1 identical over 7 bases. CDR3 length: 18 residues. V lost 0 bases to trimming and J lost 2 bases; unmatched junction nucleotides: 12. CDR1 is ENHRY, CDR2 SYGVKD, per germline. The CDR3 DNA reads TGTGCCATCAGTGAGTCGAAGGGGGCACGGTTAGGGCAAGAGACCCAGTACTTC. Its translation: CAISESKGARLGQETQYF.

This clonotype was recorded many times. The V gene is TRBV28, the J gene TRBJ2-7; D unresolved. Germline CDR1 and CDR2: MDHEN and SYDVKM. CDR3 length: 11 residues. V lost 3 bases to trimming and J lost 12 bases, with 12 bases between them. CDR3 protein: CASSFFAEVYF. The CDR3 DNA sequence: TGTGCCAGCAGTTTTTTTGCTGAAGTGTACTTC.

This clonotype has a handful of counts. The chain employs TRBV20-1 and TRBJ1-2; TRBD1 matches 11 bases. With 3 bases clipped from V and 7 bases from J, the junction kept 4 bases outside the gene matches. The germline CDR1 and CDR2 sequences are DFQATT and SNEGSKA (reference sequence). The CDR3 length is 13 residues. The CDR3 DNA sequence: TGCAGTGCTAGGGAGGACAGGGGGCTTGGCTACACCTTC. Its protein product is CSAREDRGLGYTF.

This clonotype has just a few counts. The gene calls are TRBV4-3 and TRBJ2-7; TRBD2 matches 7 bases. This CDR3 comprises 16 residues. V lost 0 bases, J lost 2 bases, and 7 bases stayed unmatched. The V gene's germline CDR1 is LGHNA and CDR2 YSLEER. The CDR3: CASSQDWQRGAYEQYF. The CDR3 DNA reads as TGCGCCAGCAGCCAAGACTGGCAGCGGGGTGCCTACGAGCAGTACTTC.

In its sample, this clonotype was seen many times. CDR3 DNA sequence: TGTGCCAGCAGTAGACCCGGGACATACAATGAGCAGTTCTTC. Protein sequence: CASSRPGTYNEQFF. The gene calls are TRBV27 and TRBJ2-1; weak D call: TRBD1 (6 bases). Trimming removed 5 bases from V and 4 bases from J, with 12 bases in between. Germline-derived CDR1 and CDR2 are MNHEY and SMNVEV (reference sequence). This CDR3 contains 14 residues.

This clonotype was recorded a few times. CDR3 residues: CAISGHKTLQETQYF. The CDR3 DNA sequence: TGTGCCATCAGTGGGCACAAAACCCTCCAAGAGACCCAGTACTTC. The V call is TRBV10-3, the J call TRBJ2-5; D is uncertain. The CDR3 extends over 15 amino acids. Germline CDR1 is ENHRY and CDR2 is SYGVKD. Trimming removed 4 bases at V and 1 base at J, with 13 bases between.

This clonotype was observed a few times. The chain has TRBV20-1 and TRBJ2-7, with D possibly TRBD2 on 6 matching bases. The CDR3 spans 12 residues. CDR1 is DFQATT, CDR2 SNEGSKA, per germline (reference sequence). The V gene lost 4 bases and the J gene lost 5 bases, with 12 bases spanning the gap. CDR3 loop: CSAILAAHEQYF. CDR3 DNA sequence: TGCAGTGCTATACTAGCAGCCCACGAGCAGTACTTC.

This clonotype was seen more than once but under ten times. The chain uses TRBV19 and TRBJ2-6; perhaps TRBD1 as D (5 bases). With 2 bases removed from V and 1 base from J, the gap between germline ends came to 12 bases. The CDR3 is made up of 17 amino acids. CDR1 and CDR2 (germline): LNHDA, SQIVND (reference sequence). CDR3 DNA: TGTGCCAGTAGTATAAGGGGCACTAATTCTGGGGCCAACGTCCTGACTTTC. It yields the protein CASSIRGTNSGANVLTF. Variable domain in full (rest from reference TRBV19 and TRBJ2-6): DGGITQSPKYLFRKEGQNVTLSCEQNLNHDAMYWYRQDPGQGLRLIYYSQIVNDFQKGDIAEGYSVSREKKESFPLTVTSAQKNPTAFYLCASSIRGTNSGANVLTFGAGSRLTVL.

The rearrangement uses TRBV18 and TRBJ2-1; TRBD1 is a possible D gene (5 bases). Trimming stripped 3 bases from V and 5 bases from J, with 14 bases between. This CDR3 has 15 amino acids. Germline CDR1 reads KGHSH; CDR2 reads LQKENI. CDR3: CASSPGASNNNEQFF. The CDR3 nucleotides are TGTGCCAGCTCACCTGGGGCCAGTAATAACAATGAGCAGTTCTTC.

This clonotype was observed many times. The chain couples TRBV20-1 to TRBJ2-1; TRBD2 aligns across 9 bases. After removal of 4 bases from V and 4 bases from J, the junction contained 5 bases not matched to a gene. CDR1 and CDR2 (germline): DFQATT, SNEGSKA (reference sequence). The CDR3 runs 14 residues. CDR3 sequence: CSATRGGLYNEQFF. CDR3 nucleotide sequence: TGCAGTGCTACGCGGGGGGGCCTGTACAATGAGCAGTTCTTC.

This clonotype was counted at least ten times. This sequence joins TRBV4-1 and TRBJ2-3, with TRBD1 matching over 10 bases. The CDR3 covers 15 residues. The germline CDR1 and CDR2 sequences are MGHRA and YSYEKL. After removal of 2 bases from V and 6 bases from J, the junction contained 5 bases not matched to a gene. The CDR3: CASSQIGTGDDTQYF. As DNA, the CDR3 is TGCGCCAGCAGCCAAATCGGGACAGGGGATGATACGCAGTATTTT.

This clonotype has more than one count but fewer than ten. In nucleotides, the CDR3 is TGTGCCAGCAGCCAGGGGTCTTCCTACGAGCAGTACTTC. Protein product: CASSQGSSYEQYF. The chain recombines TRBV27 with TRBJ2-7, with D possibly being TRBD1 (6 bases). Germline V gene sequence: CDR1 MNHEY, CDR2 SMNVEV (reference sequence). The CDR3 is made up of 13 amino acids. V was shortened by 6 bases and J by 1 base, with 10 bases between the two germline ends.